This entry lists 19 T cell receptor beta chains sequenced from one sample in a study of graft-versus-host responses after intestinal transplantation. The table came from immunoSEQ multiplex PCR; TCRdb's copy has only in-frame clones and leaves some out. The profile shows some 140,000 clones, around nine tenths of them singletons. These receptors are not linked to any known antigen. Specimen: unstimulated CD4+ T cells sorted from spleen or lymph node cells, collected before intestinal transplant. Source of these receptors: a human donor who received an intestinal transplant.

V is TRBV6-1 and J is TRBJ1-1; 7 nucleotides align to TRBD1. The CDR3 is 13 amino acids. Germline CDR1 reads MNHNS; CDR2 reads SASEGT. Trimming took 10 bases from V and 1 from J; bases not matched to a gene: 6. The CDR3, as DNA: TGTGCCACCATGGGACAGCCGAACACTGAAGCTTTCTTT. This gives the protein CATMGQPNTEAFF.

The chain has TRBV25-1 and TRBJ2-1, with 11 nucleotides matching TRBD2. Trimming at V came to 5 bases and at J to 2 bases, leaving 2 bases not matched to a gene. The germline V gene encodes CDR1 MGHDK and CDR2 SYGVNS. This CDR3 is 15 amino acids long. The CDR3 sequence: CASSSSGGTYNEQFF. In DNA, the CDR3 is TGTGCCAGCAGTTCTAGCGGGGGGACCTACAATGAGCAGTTCTTC.

In this sample, this clone turned up a few times. This chain joins TRBV4-1 and TRBJ1-3; possible D gene TRBD1, 6 bases. The CDR3 has 16 amino acids. Trimming shortened V by 6 bases and J by 0 bases, and 15 bases separated the two germline ends. Germline CDR1 is MGHRA and CDR2 is YSYEKL. DNA for the CDR3: TGCGCCAGCAGTACAGGGACCGTCGTCTCTGGAAACACCATATATTTT. Amino acids: CASSTGTVVSGNTIYF.

J is TRBJ2-7 and V is TRBV9; 10 bases match TRBD1. This CDR3 contains 15 residues. Germline CDR1 reads SGDLS; CDR2 reads YYNGEE. The trim removed 0 bases at V and 0 bases at J, leaving 0 bases unmatched. Here the CDR3 reads CASSVGQGASYEQYF. CDR3 DNA sequence: TGTGCCAGCAGCGTAGGACAGGGGGCCTCCTACGAGCAGTACTTC.

The V gene is TRBV4-1, the J gene TRBJ1-5; 7 bases align to TRBD1. CDR1 MGHRA and CDR2 YSYEKL come from the germline V gene. The CDR3 sequence is 17 residues long. V lost 0 bases and J lost 6; bases outside the gene matches: 11. The CDR3, as DNA: TGCGCCAGCAGCCAAGATACAGGGGCTCCGTCCGGTCAGCCCCAGCATTTT. Translating gives CASSQDTGAPSGQPQHF.

This clone was recorded only once. The gene calls are TRBV2 and TRBJ2-3; D remains unclear. Germline assignment: CDR1 SNHLY and CDR2 FYNNEI. V gave up 6 bases and J gave up 2 bases, with 15 bases separating them. The CDR3 spans 15 residues. CDR3 loop: CASSPSWLSTDTQYF. CDR3 nucleotides: TGTGCCAGCAGCCCTAGTTGGTTATCCACAGATACGCAGTATTTT.

The sample holds one count of this clone. Other DNA sequences in the sample encode the same CDR3. The rearrangement links TRBV18 to TRBJ1-1; D possibly corresponds to TRBD1 (6 bases). The ends were cut back, 5 bases at V and 5 bases at J, with 15 bases in the middle. Germline V gives CDR1 KGHSH, CDR2 LQKENI. This CDR3 is built from 14 residues. This chain's CDR3 is CASSTIQGLTEAFF. The CDR3 bases are TGTGCCAGCTCAACAATTCAGGGGTTGACTGAAGCTTTCTTT.

This chain's CDR3 is CASSPHPSQYEQYF. CDR3 DNA: TGTGCCAGCAGCCCACATCCTAGTCAATACGAGCAGTACTTC. V usage is TRBV11-2 and J usage is TRBJ2-7; D remains unclear. The CDR3 length is 14 residues. Per the germline V gene, CDR1 is SGHAT and CDR2 is FQNNGV. Between the trimmed V and J ends, which lost 5 bases and 4 bases, there was a span of 15 bases.

The chain employs TRBV7-2 and TRBJ2-7, with 9 bases aligning to TRBD2. The length of the CDR3 is 17 residues. Per germline, CDR1 SGHTA and CDR2 FQGNSA. The V segment lost 5 bases and the J segment 3 bases; nucleotides outside the gene matches: 14. CDR3 amino acids: CASSVWKGLAEVYEQYF. In nucleotides, the CDR3 is TGTGCCAGCAGCGTTTGGAAGGGACTAGCTGAAGTCTACGAGCAGTACTTC.

This chain connects TRBV5-1 to TRBJ1-1, with D possibly being TRBD1 (5 bases). The CDR3 runs to 14 residues. Germline V gene lookup returns CDR1 SGHRS and CDR2 YFSETQ. The V end lost 4 bases, the J end lost 0 bases, and 10 bases lay between the germline ends. In nucleotides, the CDR3 is TGCGCCAGCAGCCAAGGACACCTGAACACTGAAGCTTTCTTT. Its protein product is CASSQGHLNTEAFF. Combining the CDR3 with reference TRBV5-1 and TRBJ1-1 gives the whole variable domain KAGVTQTPRYLIKTRGQQVTLSCSPISGHRSVSWYQQTPGQGLQFLFEYFSETQRNKGNFPGRFSGRQFSNSRSEMNVSTLELGDSALYLCASSQGHLNTEAFFGQGTRLTVV.

The V and J genes are TRBV19 and TRBJ1-2; 7 positions agree with TRBD1. Looked up from germline, CDR1 is LNHDA and CDR2 is SQIVND (reference sequence). V shed 4 bases and J 3 bases; nucleotides not matched to a gene: 11. The CDR3 is made up of 16 amino acids. CDR3: CASSTLRQGLHYGYTF. The DNA of the CDR3 is TGTGCCAGTAGTACCCTCCGACAGGGCTTGCACTATGGCTACACCTTC.

The chain combines TRBV7-9 with TRBJ2-7; D not certain. V lost 5 bases and J 6 bases, leaving 14 bases between the germline ends. The CDR3 is made up of 13 amino acids. Germline CDR1 reads SEHNR; CDR2 reads FQNEAQ (reference sequence). The CDR3 protein is CASSPSGWGEQYF. The CDR3 bases are TGTGCCAGCAGCCCTTCTGGGTGGGGCGAGCAGTACTTC. Full variable domain (rest looked up from reference TRBV7-9 and TRBJ2-7): DTGVSQNPRHKITKRGQNVTFRCDPISEHNRLYWYRQTLGQGPEFLTYFQNEAQLEKSRLLSDRFSAERPKGSFSTLEIQRTEQGDSAMYLCASSPSGWGEQYFGPGTRLTVT.

As for this clone: Other DNA variants within this sample encode the same CDR3. This sequence joins TRBV5-1 and TRBJ2-5; D gene uncertain. This CDR3 contains 14 residues. V lost 0 bases and J lost 0, with 6 bases in between. Germline CDR1 is SGHRS and CDR2 is YFSETQ. CDR3 sequence reads: CASSLGGYQETQYF. CDR3 coding DNA: TGCGCCAGCAGCTTGGGTGGGTACCAAGAGACCCAGTACTTC.

The V gene is TRBV10-1, the J gene TRBJ2-1; the D is unclear. The CDR3 has 14 amino acids. Germline-derived CDR1 and CDR2 are WNHNN and SYGVQD (reference sequence). V lost 5 bases and J lost 0, with 8 bases in between. The CDR3 region has the DNA TGCGCCAGCAGTCATTCATACTCCTACAATGAGCAGTTCTTC. Translation gives CASSHSYSYNEQFF.

This clone was counted a single time. The chain joins TRBV27 to TRBJ1-2, with D uncertain. The CDR3 consists of 12 residues. V lost 5 bases to trimming and J lost 4 bases, with 8 bases between them. Germline V gives CDR1 MNHEY, CDR2 SMNVEV (reference sequence). The CDR3 coding sequence is TGTGCCAGCAGTCGATTGGGCTATGGCTACACCTTC. It codes for CASSRLGYGYTF.

This clone appeared a single time. This rearrangement joins TRBV10-3 to TRBJ2-7, with 8 bases that match TRBD2. The J segment lost 3 bases and the V segment lost 9 bases, leaving 7 bases of the junction unmatched. The length of the CDR3 is 13 residues. Germline V gene lookup returns CDR1 ENHRY and CDR2 SYGVKD. The CDR3 sequence: CAIVQAGDYEQYF. Here the CDR3 DNA reads TGTGCCATAGTACAAGCGGGGGACTACGAGCAGTACTTC.

This clone was counted a single time. This chain uses TRBV27 with TRBJ2-5; the D gene is possibly TRBD1 (5 bases). The CDR3 is made up of 15 amino acids. V lost 1 base to trimming and J lost 0 bases, with 9 bases between them. Germline V gene lookup returns CDR1 MNHEY and CDR2 SMNVEV (reference sequence). CDR3 sequence: CASSLWGAYQETQYF. In DNA, the CDR3 is TGTGCCAGCAGTTTATGGGGCGCGTACCAAGAGACCCAGTACTTC.

The genes are TRBV11-3 and TRBJ1-3; 7 bases align to TRBD1. Germline V lookup: CDR1 SGHNT, CDR2 YENEEA. The ends lost 6 bases at V and 2 bases at J; junction bases unmatched: 10. CDR3 length: 16 amino acids. The CDR3 reads CASSPWTQGAGNTIYF. CDR3 nucleotide sequence: TGTGCCAGCAGTCCCTGGACTCAGGGGGCTGGAAACACCATATATTTT.

The V gene is TRBV28, the J gene TRBJ1-2; weak D call: TRBD1 (5 bases). Trimming left V 4 bases short and J 0 bases short, with 15 bases between. This CDR3 has 16 amino acids. Germline V gives CDR1 MDHEN, CDR2 SYDVKM. CDR3 coding DNA: TGTGCCAGCAGTTCAACAGGAGACCCAGCTAACTATGGCTACACCTTC. Protein product: CASSSTGDPANYGYTF.